This is a list of T cell receptor beta chains from one sample in a study of cytomegalovirus exposure and HLA in healthy donors. The data were produced by immunoSEQ multiplex PCR, yet TCRdb's version contains in-frame clones alone and is incomplete. Seen here are approximately 70,000 clones, over 70% observed once, and the top ten hold about 7.6%. Material: PBMCs. Source of these receptors: a man aged 60-69 years in good health and CMV-seropositive. Both conserved end residues are part of each CDR3. Fields, in order: D gene, V gene, clone size, J gene, CDR3 protein, CDR3 DNA. D genes are given only for firm matches. The size entry is marked missing in some rows and otherwise reads once, few, many or a size class.

.	TRBV11-2	once	TRBJ2-3	CASSLLAGAGTDTQYF	TGTGCCAGCAGCCTCCTCGCGGGGGCGGGCACAGATACGCAGTATTTT
TRBD1	TRBV19	few	TRBJ2-1	CASSYRGLNYNEQFF	TGTGCCAGTAGTTACAGGGGGCTGAATTACAATGAGCAGTTCTTC
TRBD2	TRBV7-2	.	TRBJ2-1	CASSSYLENGAGGEVF	TGTGCCAGCAGCTCTTACTTGGAGAACGGAGCGGGAGGGGAAGTCTTC
TRBD1	TRBV5-5	once	TRBJ1-5	CASSSRQGGFSNQPQHF	TGTGCCAGCAGCTCACGACAGGGAGGTTTTAGCAATCAGCCCCAGCATTTT
.	TRBV7-2	.	TRBJ1-3	CASSLRVPGIGSGNTIYF	TGTGCCAGCAGCTTACGAGTGCCCGGGATCGGTTCTGGAAACACCATATATTTT
TRBD1	TRBV11-3	.	TRBJ1-5	CASSLRTGGRQPQHF	TGTGCCAGCAGCTTACGGACAGGGGGTCGGCAGCCCCAGCATTTT
.	TRBV2	.	TRBJ1-5	CASCYMGRGNQPQHF	TGTGCCAGCTGTTATATGGGTCGGGGCAATCAGCCCCAGCATTTT
TRBD1	TRBV7-9	.	TRBJ1-2	CASSHGTGGVGYTF	TGTGCCAGCAGTCACGGGACAGGGGGCGTTGGCTACACCTTC
TRBD2	TRBV10-3	.	TRBJ2-1	CAIRPSGSNEQFF	TGTGCCATCAGGCCTAGCGGGAGTAATGAGCAGTTCTTC
TRBD1	TRBV27	.	TRBJ1-5	CASSRIQGDNQPQHF	TGTGCCAGCAGCCGAATTCAGGGGGACAATCAGCCCCAGCATTTT
TRBD1	TRBV11-3	.	TRBJ1-4	CASSSIITGGSNEKLFF	TGTGCCAGCAGCTCTATAATAACAGGGGGTTCTAATGAAAAACTGTTTTTT
TRBD2	TRBV11-2	.	TRBJ2-3	CASSPWTSGGTDTQYF	TGTGCCAGCAGCCCATGGACTAGCGGGGGCACAGATACGCAGTATTTT
.	TRBV19	.	TRBJ1-5	CASSRRSNQPQHF	TGTGCCAGTAGTCGGCGGAGCAATCAGCCCCAGCATTTT
.	TRBV5-1	once	TRBJ2-2	CASSLSRELFF	TGCGCCAGCAGCTTATCCAGGGAGCTGTTTTTT
TRBD2	TRBV9	.	TRBJ2-3	CASSATTGTSGSAQYF	TGTGCCAGCAGCGCTACTACCGGGACTAGCGGGAGCGCGCAGTATTTT
TRBD2	TRBV11-3	once	TRBJ2-2	CASSLRGGGKNTGELFF	TGTGCCAGCAGCTTGAGGGGCGGGGGGAAGAACACCGGGGAGCTGTTTTTT
.	TRBV5-1	.	TRBJ2-1	CASSESQGPNEQFF	TGCGCCAGCAGCGAATCACAGGGACCCAATGAGCAGTTCTTC
TRBD2	TRBV11-2	few	TRBJ2-2	CASSLVLGLAGAAGELFF	TGTGCCAGCAGCTTAGTTTTGGGACTAGCGGGGGCCGCCGGGGAGCTGTTTTTT
TRBD1	TRBV5-1	.	TRBJ2-3	CASSPQGAGDTQYF	TGCGCCAGCAGCCCACAGGGGGCTGGAGATACGCAGTATTTT
.	TRBV2	once	TRBJ2-5	CASTIGAEQETQYF	TGTGCCAGCACAATAGGGGCGGAACAAGAGACCCAGTACTTC
.	TRBV5-1	once	TRBJ2-7	CASSLATGPNYEQYF	TGCGCCAGCAGCTTGGCCACAGGGCCCAACTACGAGCAGTACTTC
TRBD1	TRBV5-1	.	TRBJ2-7	CASSLSWAGGYYEQYF	TGCGCCAGCAGCTTGAGTTGGGCAGGGGGATATTACGAGCAGTACTTC
TRBD1	TRBV2	.	TRBJ1-6	CASRASTGRISPLHF	TGTGCCAGCAGAGCGTCGACAGGGAGAATTTCACCCCTCCACTTT
TRBD1	TRBV11-2	.	TRBJ2-7	CASSLNSGTDHYEQYF	TGTGCCAGCAGCTTAAACTCGGGGACAGACCACTACGAGCAGTACTTC
.	TRBV25-1	.	TRBJ2-6	CASGAGAGANVLTF	TGTGCCAGCGGAGCGGGCGCTGGGGCCAACGTCCTGACTTTC
TRBD2	TRBV10-3	.	TRBJ2-1	CAISDGASGVNNEQFF	TGTGCCATCAGCGATGGGGCTAGCGGGGTAAACAATGAGCAGTTCTTC
TRBD2	TRBV27	.	TRBJ2-3	CASSLYTSADTQYF	TGTGCCAGCAGTTTATATACTAGCGCAGATACGCAGTATTTT
.	TRBV5-4	once	TRBJ1-2	CASTAGTGGRGYTF	TGTGCCAGCACGGCCGGGACGGGGGGCCGCGGCTACACCTTC
.	TRBV6-1	.	TRBJ1-5	CASTLFYSNQPQHF	TGTGCCAGCACCCTGTTTTATAGCAATCAGCCCCAGCATTTT
TRBD1	TRBV2	.	TRBJ1-1	CASSSPQGVPFGGLEAFF	TGTGCCAGCAGTTCTCCTCAGGGGGTCCCCTTCGGTGGTCTTGAAGCTTTCTTT
.	TRBV6-5	.	TRBJ2-7	CASSYSAGRYEQYF	TGTGCCAGCAGTTATTCGGCAGGGCGCTACGAGCAGTACTTC
TRBD1	TRBV29-1	.	TRBJ1-1	CSVEDAGGMNTEAFF	TGCAGCGTTGAAGATGCAGGGGGAATGAACACTGAAGCTTTCTTT
.	TRBV11-2	.	TRBJ1-1	CASSPGGYGTEAFF	TGTGCCAGCAGCCCTGGGGGCTACGGCACTGAAGCTTTCTTT
TRBD1	TRBV6-5	.	TRBJ2-3	CASSLTGSFTDTQYF	TGTGCCAGCAGTTTGACAGGGTCCTTCACAGATACGCAGTATTTT
.	TRBV28	.	TRBJ2-7	CAATSSYEQYF	TGTGCCGCAACTAGTTCCTACGAGCAGTACTTC
TRBD2	TRBV5-4	.	TRBJ2-7	CASSTGGLAVSYEQYF	TGTGCCAGCAGCACCGGGGGACTAGCGGTGTCCTACGAGCAGTACTTC
.	TRBV28	few	TRBJ1-2	CASRSEGGVYYGYTF	TGTGCCAGCAGATCGGAGGGAGGCGTTTACTATGGCTACACCTTC
.	TRBV29-1	.	TRBJ1-3	CSVDFGGSGNTIYF	TGCAGCGTTGATTTCGGGGGCTCTGGAAACACCATATATTTT
.	TRBV5-1	few	TRBJ2-7	CASSLGGPSYEQYF	TGCGCCAGCAGCCTAGGGGGTCCCTCCTACGAGCAGTACTTC
TRBD1	TRBV7-7	few	TRBJ2-5	CASSRDRGPKTQYF	TGTGCTAGCAGCCGGGACAGGGGGCCGAAGACCCAGTACTTC
.	TRBV5-1	.	TRBJ2-7	CASSLDSGGPSYEQYF	TGCGCCAGCAGCTTGGATTCCGGGGGACCTTCCTACGAGCAGTACTTC
.	TRBV4-2	.	TRBJ2-7	CASSQGDLWSGRSYEQYF	TGTGCCAGCAGCCAAGGGGATTTATGGAGCGGACGCTCCTACGAGCAGTACTTC
.	TRBV5-1	.	TRBJ2-5	CASSLQYQETQYF	TGCGCCAGCAGCCTACAGTACCAAGAGACCCAGTACTTC
TRBD2	TRBV7-9	few	TRBJ2-7	CASSATASGGNEQYF	TGTGCCAGCAGCGCCACGGCTAGCGGGGGCAACGAGCAGTACTTC
TRBD2	TRBV11-2	.	TRBJ2-3	CASSHGLAGVTGTDTQYF	TGTGCCAGCAGCCACGGACTAGCGGGAGTTACTGGCACAGATACGCAGTATTTT
.	TRBV15	.	TRBJ1-3	CATSNRATRNTIYF	TGTGCCACCAGCAACAGGGCGACCCGAAACACCATATATTTT
TRBD1	TRBV11-3	.	TRBJ1-1	CASSLDSDRGGEAFF	TGTGCCAGCAGCTTAGACTCCGACAGGGGCGGTGAAGCTTTCTTT
.	TRBV7-9	.	TRBJ1-1	CASSLGHGMNTEAFF	TGTGCCAGCAGTTTGGGACATGGGATGAACACTGAAGCTTTCTTT
.	TRBV29-1	.	TRBJ2-1	CSLRVFSYNEQFF	TGCAGCCTCAGGGTCTTCTCCTACAATGAGCAGTTCTTC